The 9 T cell receptor beta chains given below trace back to one sample, sequenced in a study of CD8+ T cells in alopecia areata. After isolation, RNA underwent reverse transcription to generate cDNA as the sequencing template. Assay used: immunoSEQ multiplex PCR; TCRdb lists only in-frame clones, some missing. The sample records about 130,000 clones, 58% being singletons. The source material was CD4+ T cells sorted from blood, sampled at week 0. These receptors were collected from a human donor with alopecia areata.

The CDR3 DNA follows: TGTGCCAGCAGTTACTCTTATACGCAGTATTTT. Translation: CASSYSYTQYF. The chain is built from TRBV6-5 and TRBJ2-3, with D unclear. Germline CDR1 and CDR2: MNHEY and SVGAGI. The V end was cut by 0 bases, the J end by 7 bases, with 2 bases between. This CDR3 is 11 amino acids long.

The chain recombines TRBV7-3 with TRBJ2-3; TRBD2 matches at 7 bases. Unmatched junction bases numbered 18, after V lost 5 bases and J lost 1 base. CDR3 length: 19 amino acids. Germline values: CDR1 SGHTA, CDR2 FQGTGA. The CDR3 reads CASSPSGLAAGKGTDTQYF. The CDR3 region has the DNA TGTGCCAGCAGCCCCAGTGGCCTAGCGGCGGGAAAGGGCACAGATACGCAGTATTTT.

In this sample, this clone turned up once. The chain has TRBV2 and TRBJ2-3, with 8 bases fitting TRBD1. Germline V gene data show CDR1 as SNHLY and CDR2 as FYNNEI. Trimming took 7 bases from V and 4 from J; bases not matched to a gene: 7. The CDR3 sequence is 14 residues long. In nucleotides, the CDR3 is TGTGCCAGCAACGGACAGGGTATGCCAGATACGCAGTATTTT. Encoded protein: CASNGQGMPDTQYF.

This clone has more than one count but fewer than ten. The chain combines TRBV5-6 with TRBJ2-7, with 10 bases matching TRBD1. There are 15 residues in the CDR3. Germline trimming cut 0 bases from V and 7 bases from J; bases unmatched to any gene: 7. Germline CDR1 SGHDT, CDR2 YYEEEE. The CDR3 sequence is CASSLAGTGAREQYF. CDR3 bases: TGTGCCAGCAGCTTGGCCGGGACAGGGGCCCGGGAGCAGTACTTC.

This sequence joins TRBV7-2 and TRBJ1-2, with TRBD1 as a possible D gene (5 bases). CDR1 is SGHTA, CDR2 FQGNSA, per germline. Trimming pared 6 bases from V and 4 bases from J, leaving 15 bases between. CDR3 length: 14 residues. The CDR3 spells CASSLGPSLYGYTF. The DNA for the CDR3 is TGTGCCAGCAGTTTGGGGCCCTCCCTCTATGGCTACACCTTC.

This clone was observed a single time. The chain recombines TRBV7-9 with TRBJ2-5; D is ambiguous. The CDR3 spans 14 residues. Germline CDR1 reads SEHNR; CDR2 reads FQNEAQ (reference sequence). Trimming pared 5 bases from V and 5 bases from J, leaving 15 bases between. CDR3 protein: CASSAKPPRETQYF. The CDR3 DNA sequence: TGTGCCAGCAGCGCAAAGCCCCCTCGGGAGACCCAGTACTTC.

This chain uses TRBV5-1 with TRBJ1-5, with 7 bases matching TRBD1. This CDR3 has 16 amino acids. Trimming cost V 0 bases and J 5 bases; bases outside gene matches: 8. Germline V gives CDR1 SGHRS, CDR2 YFSETQ. The CDR3 reads CASSLGAGGIDQPQHF. CDR3 DNA: TGCGCCAGCAGCTTGGGGGCAGGGGGGATCGATCAGCCCCAGCATTTT. Supplemented by reference TRBV5-1 and TRBJ1-5, the full variable domain reads KAGVTQTPRYLIKTRGQQVTLSCSPISGHRSVSWYQQTPGQGLQFLFEYFSETQRNKGNFPGRFSGRQFSNSRSEMNVSTLELGDSALYLCASSLGAGGIDQPQHFGDGTRLSIL.

This clone has a handful of counts. This chain joins TRBV4-2 and TRBJ2-2, with D perhaps TRBD1 (5 bases). The CDR3 has 15 residues. Germline CDR1 is LGHNA and CDR2 is YNFKEQ. Trimming shortened V by 0 bases and J by 6 bases, and 11 bases separated the two germline ends. In DNA, the CDR3 is TGTGCCAGCAGCCAAGATGCAGGGATGCCCGGGGAGCTGTTTTTT. Encoded protein: CASSQDAGMPGELFF.

The gene calls are TRBV7-3 and TRBJ2-6; D not certain. Between the trimmed V and J ends, which lost 1 base and 1 base, there was a span of 2 bases. CDR1 and CDR2 (germline): SGHTA, FQGTGA. This CDR3 is 14 amino acids long. The CDR3 here is CASSLNSGANVLTF. Here the CDR3 DNA reads TGTGCCAGCAGCTTAAATTCTGGGGCCAACGTCCTGACTTTC.